The 26 T cell receptor beta chains in this list originate from one sample, sequenced in a study of human T cells and chemical hapten exposure. TCRdb fed the RACE reads into MiXCR, producing one record per CDR3 protein. Counted here are 370,000 or so distinct CDR3 sequences, roughly 5% occurring once; the ten biggest clones make up under 3%. Described time point: patch test 1, 2 weeks after DPC sensitization. Treatment: therapeutic diphenylcyclopropenone sensitization with weekly scalp DPC. Material: whole blood, obtained in connection with sensitization to the hapten diphenylcyclopropenone (DPC). The origin of the receptors is a woman in her forties or fifties with alopecia areata. Some clones in this sample may be carry-over from other donors' samples.

This clonotype was counted only a few times. The chain employs TRBV12-3 or TRBV12-4 and TRBJ2-2; D remains ambiguous. This CDR3 contains 17 residues. Trimming removed 6 bases at V and 1 base at J, with 18 bases between. The CDR3 DNA reads as TGTGCCAGCAGCCGAAGGTCGGGCAGTAAGAACACCGGGGAGCTGTTTTTT. As protein: CASSRRSGSKNTGELFF.

Only a few counts were recorded for this clonotype. The chain carries TRBV9 and TRBJ1-5, with TRBD1 matching 7 bases. The V gene's germline CDR1 is SGDLS and CDR2 YYNGEE. The ends lost 4 bases at V and 7 bases at J; junction bases unmatched: 5. The CDR3 is made up of 13 amino acids. The CDR3 region is CASSRDSGQPQHF. Written as DNA, the CDR3 is TGTGCCAGCAGCAGGGACAGCGGGCAGCCCCAGCATTTT. Complete variable domain (other parts from reference TRBV9 and TRBJ1-5): DSGVTQTPKHLITATGQRVTLRCSPRSGDLSVYWYQQSLDQGLQFLIQYYNGEERAKGNILERFSAQQFPDLHSELNLSSLELGDSALYFCASSRDSGQPQHFGDGTRLSIL.

This clonotype was detected only a few times. The rearrangement uses TRBV12-3 or TRBV12-4 and TRBJ1-2; D ambiguous. V shed 5 bases and J shed 8 bases, with 9 bases lying between them. This CDR3 is 11 amino acids long. CDR3 DNA: TGTGCCAGCAGTAGAAATGGGGGCTACACCTTC. Translating it yields CASSRNGGYTF.

This clonotype appeared many times. The J gene is TRBJ2-7, the V gene TRBV4-2; possible D gene TRBD2, 6 bases. The CDR3 length is 15 residues. Per germline, CDR1 LGHNA and CDR2 YNFKEQ. V gave up 1 base and J gave up 0 bases, with 10 bases separating them. The CDR3 here is CASSQAPGSSYEQYF. CDR3 bases: TGTGCCAGCAGCCAAGCCCCCGGGAGCTCCTACGAGCAGTACTTC.

The rearrangement links TRBV13 to TRBJ2-3; D unresolved. V lost 3 bases and J lost 4, with 8 bases in between. Germline-derived CDR1 and CDR2 are PRHDT and FYEKMQ (reference sequence). The CDR3 has 13 amino acids. The CDR3 is CASSFEMPDTQYF. CDR3 coding DNA: TGTGCCAGCAGCTTTGAGATGCCAGATACGCAGTATTTT.

At least ten counts were recorded for this clonotype. This chain links TRBV10-1 with TRBJ1-3; D is uncertain. Germline CDR1 WNHNN, CDR2 SYGVQD (reference sequence). The CDR3 totals 13 residues. Trimming removed 9 bases from V and 0 bases from J, with 9 bases in between. The DNA of the CDR3 is TGCGCCAGAGGGTGGGCCTCTGGAAACACCATATATTTT. It encodes CARGWASGNTIYF.

This clonotype occurred many times. This chain joins TRBV28 and TRBJ1-2; unclear D gene. Trimming shortened V by 6 bases and J by 7 bases, and 18 bases separated the two germline ends. This CDR3 has 14 amino acids. The germline V gene encodes CDR1 MDHEN and CDR2 SYDVKM. CDR3 amino acids: CASRLDDPKGGYTF. CDR3 in DNA: TGTGCCAGCAGGCTAGACGATCCCAAAGGTGGCTACACCTTC.

This clonotype was detected only a few times. The V call is TRBV11-2, the J call TRBJ2-7; 13 bases align to TRBD2. Germline CDR1 and CDR2: SGHAT and FQNNGV. The CDR3 sequence is 16 residues long. J gave up 4 bases and V 5 bases, and 8 bases lay outside the gene matches. The DNA of the CDR3 is TGTGCCAGCAGCCCGCGACTAGCGGGAGGCCAGTACGAGCAGTACTTC. Its translation is CASSPRLAGGQYEQYF.

In its sample, this clonotype was seen many times. CDR3 nucleotides: TGCGCCAGCAGCCCTGGTCTGGGGAGCTCCTACGAGCAGTACTTC. Translating it yields CASSPGLGSSYEQYF. The V call is TRBV5-1, the J call TRBJ2-7; maybe TRBD2 (5 bases). This CDR3 is 15 amino acids long. Trimming removed 4 bases at V and 0 bases at J, with 14 bases between. From germline, CDR1 is SGHRS and CDR2 YFSETQ.

This clonotype was counted many times. The chain joins TRBV28 to TRBJ2-7, with D perhaps matching TRBD1 (5 bases). V dropped 6 bases and J dropped 9 bases, with 18 bases sitting between them. Per germline, CDR1 MDHEN and CDR2 SYDVKM. The CDR3 sequence is 13 residues long. CDR3 amino acids: CASSFSGPQGQYF. CDR3 DNA: TGTGCCAGCAGCTTCTCAGGCCCCCAGGGGCAGTACTTC. The complete variable domain, with remaining parts taken from reference TRBV28 and TRBJ2-7, reads DVKVTQSSRYLVKRTGEKVFLECVQDMDHENMFWYRQDPGLGLRLIYFSYDVKMKEKGDIPEGYSVSREKKERFSLILESASTNQTSMYLCASSFSGPQGQYFGPGTRLTVT.

In its sample, this clonotype was seen many times. V and J are TRBV6-2 or TRBV6-3 and TRBJ1-6; D is perhaps TRBD1 (5 bases). Germline CDR1 is MNHEY and CDR2 is SVGEGT. Trimming shortened V by 2 bases and J by 9 bases, and 14 bases separated the two germline ends. The length of the CDR3 is 15 residues. CDR3 protein: CASSYGAEYGSPLHF. DNA of the CDR3: TGTGCCAGCAGTTACGGGGCGGAGTACGGTTCACCCCTCCACTTT.

This chain uses TRBV23-1 with TRBJ2-3; D is ambiguous. TRBV23-1 is annotated as an ORF whose role is uncertain. Trimming left V 3 bases short and J 3 bases short, with 13 bases between. The CDR3 is 15 amino acids. Here the CDR3 reads CASSHRTGVTDTQYF. CDR3 DNA: TGCGCCAGCAGTCACCGAACTGGTGTGACAGATACGCAGTATTTT.

The sample holds a few counts of this clonotype. This chain uses TRBV19 with TRBJ2-7; tentative D call: TRBD2 (5 bases). This CDR3 contains 14 residues. Per germline, CDR1 LNHDA and CDR2 SQIVND (reference sequence). V lost 5 bases and J lost 0, with 11 bases in between. The CDR3 reads CASSHAGSSYEQYF. CDR3 bases: TGTGCCAGTAGTCATGCGGGTAGCTCCTACGAGCAGTACTTC. The whole variable domain, remainder taken from reference TRBV19 and TRBJ2-7, is DGGITQSPKYLFRKEGQNVTLSCEQNLNHDAMYWYRQDPGQGLRLIYYSQIVNDFQKGDIAEGYSVSREKKESFPLTVTSAQKNPTAFYLCASSHAGSSYEQYFGPGTRLTVT.

The chain uses TRBV11-2 and TRBJ1-4; D might be TRBD1 (6 bases). Trimming shortened V by 5 bases and J by 6 bases, and 16 bases separated the two germline ends. The V gene's germline CDR1 is SGHAT and CDR2 FQNNGV. This CDR3 has 15 residues. In DNA form, the CDR3 reads TGTGCCAGCAGCAGCTACAAGGGGGGGGATGAAAAACTGTTTTTT. It yields the protein CASSSYKGGDEKLFF.

This rearrangement joins TRBV6-1 to TRBJ2-1; 10 positions agree with TRBD1. Germline loops: CDR1 MNHNS, CDR2 SASEGT. V shed 5 bases, J shed 2 bases, and the junction held 3 bases outside the gene matches. The CDR3 runs 15 residues. CDR3 loop: CASSSDRGTYNEQFF. The CDR3 nucleotides read TGTGCCAGCAGTTCGGACAGGGGGACCTACAATGAGCAGTTCTTC.

This clonotype was seen only a few times. This rearrangement joins TRBV9 to TRBJ2-3; D gene ambiguous. Germline V CDR1 and CDR2: SGDLS, YYNGEE. V lost 0 bases to trimming and J lost 0 bases, with 11 bases between them. The CDR3 contains 16 residues. In DNA, the CDR3 is TGTGCCAGCAGCGTAGCTATAGCACAGAGCACAGATACGCAGTATTTT. Protein sequence: CASSVAIAQSTDTQYF.

This clonotype was counted at least ten times. This chain joins TRBV3-1 and TRBJ2-3; tentatively, D is TRBD2 (6 bases). There are 19 residues in the CDR3. With 1 base removed from V and 2 bases from J, the gap between germline ends came to 22 bases. Germline CDR1 is LGHDT and CDR2 is YNNKEL (reference sequence). This CDR3 is CASSQAVGEDGPFTDTQYF. As DNA, the CDR3 is TGTGCCAGCAGCCAAGCGGTTGGGGAGGACGGACCTTTCACAGATACGCAGTATTTT.

This clonotype was detected once. The V gene is TRBV5-6, the J gene TRBJ2-1; 10 bases map to TRBD2. Germline V lookup: CDR1 SGHDT, CDR2 YYEEEE. V was clipped by 0 bases and J by 2 bases; unmatched bases: 5. The CDR3 spans 17 residues. CDR3 sequence: CASSLGTGTSAYNEQFF. CDR3 coding DNA: TGTGCCAGCAGCTTGGGAACCGGGACTAGCGCCTACAATGAGCAGTTCTTC.

This clonotype has ten or more counts. This chain's CDR3 is CASKSSARGPDTQYF. CDR3 nucleotides: TGTGCCAGCAAATCTAGCGCTAGAGGTCCAGATACGCAGTATTTT. The rearrangement links TRBV6-4 to TRBJ2-3; weak D call: TRBD2 (6 bases). In germline, CDR1 is MRHNA, CDR2 SNTAGT. The CDR3 extends over 15 amino acids. The V end lost 7 bases, the J end lost 4 bases, and 18 bases lay between the germline ends.

The sample holds a few counts of this clonotype. V and J are TRBV5-1 and TRBJ2-7, with 12 bases fitting TRBD2. CDR3 length: 16 residues. Germline lookup yields CDR1 SGHRS and CDR2 YFSETQ. The trim removed 0 bases at V and 9 bases at J, leaving 10 bases unmatched. CDR3 sequence: CASSLDGILAGGGQYF. The CDR3 nucleotides read TGCGCCAGCAGCTTGGACGGGATACTAGCGGGAGGAGGGCAGTACTTC. Using reference TRBV5-1 and TRBJ2-7 for the parts outside the CDR3, the full variable domain is KAGVTQTPRYLIKTRGQQVTLSCSPISGHRSVSWYQQTPGQGLQFLFEYFSETQRNKGNFPGRFSGRQFSNSRSEMNVSTLELGDSALYLCASSLDGILAGGGQYFGPGTRLTVT.

This clonotype was detected a few times. This chain joins TRBV13 and TRBJ2-7, with 10 bases identical to TRBD1. The germline CDR1 and CDR2 sequences are PRHDT and FYEKMQ (reference sequence). The CDR3 runs to 14 residues. V shed 5 bases and J 6 bases; nucleotides not matched to a gene: 7. The CDR3 spells CASSPGQGSLEQYF. DNA of the CDR3: TGTGCCAGCAGCCCGGGACAGGGGAGTCTCGAGCAGTACTTC.

This clonotype has ten or more counts. The chain couples TRBV28 to TRBJ2-1; D unclear. The CDR3 is made up of 13 amino acids. Trimming removed 3 bases at V and 9 bases at J, with 12 bases between. Per germline, CDR1 MDHEN and CDR2 SYDVKM. The CDR3 DNA is TGTGCCAGCAGTTTTTCGAGAGTAGGTGAGCAGTTCTTC. Residues: CASSFSRVGEQFF.

This clonotype was observed once. Mismatch with germline at one junction end may stem from a read error. The chain combines TRBV20-1 with TRBJ2-3, with 11 bases aligning to TRBD2. This CDR3 has 18 residues. The germline V gene has CDR1 DFQATT and CDR2 SNEGSKA (reference sequence). In DNA, the CDR3 is TGCAGTGCTAGAGATTCCCAGACTAGCGGGGAGCCCGCAGATACGCACTATTTT. Translation gives CSARDSQTSGEPADTHYF.

This clonotype showed up many times. This chain connects TRBV6-1 to TRBJ2-3; D might be TRBD2 (6 bases). Trimming took 6 bases from V and 0 from J, leaving 19 bases between them. In germline, CDR1 is MNHNS, CDR2 SASEGT. The CDR3 runs to 17 residues. For the CDR3, the DNA is TGTGCCAGCAGGTCGGGTAGCGGTACCTCTAGCACAGATACGCAGTATTTT. This gives the protein CASRSGSGTSSTDTQYF.

This clonotype has just a few counts. The chain joins TRBV6-6 to TRBJ2-7; D is uncertain. The CDR3 totals 14 residues. Germline CDR1 reads MNHNY; CDR2 reads SVGAGI (reference sequence). Trimming shortened V by 0 bases and J by 3 bases, and 9 bases separated the two germline ends. CDR3: CASSYSRKGYEQYF. Here the CDR3 DNA reads TGTGCCAGCAGTTACTCGAGGAAAGGCTACGAGCAGTACTTC.

This clonotype was picked up a small number of times. This rearrangement joins TRBV20-1 to TRBJ1-1, with D possibly being TRBD1 (5 bases). Between the trimmed V and J ends, which lost 1 base and 3 bases, there was a span of 12 bases. This CDR3 contains 14 residues. CDR1 and CDR2 from the germline V gene are DFQATT and SNEGSKA (reference sequence). CDR3 sequence: CSARGRGWDTEAFF. The CDR3 DNA reads TGCAGTGCTAGAGGGAGGGGATGGGACACTGAAGCTTTCTTT.